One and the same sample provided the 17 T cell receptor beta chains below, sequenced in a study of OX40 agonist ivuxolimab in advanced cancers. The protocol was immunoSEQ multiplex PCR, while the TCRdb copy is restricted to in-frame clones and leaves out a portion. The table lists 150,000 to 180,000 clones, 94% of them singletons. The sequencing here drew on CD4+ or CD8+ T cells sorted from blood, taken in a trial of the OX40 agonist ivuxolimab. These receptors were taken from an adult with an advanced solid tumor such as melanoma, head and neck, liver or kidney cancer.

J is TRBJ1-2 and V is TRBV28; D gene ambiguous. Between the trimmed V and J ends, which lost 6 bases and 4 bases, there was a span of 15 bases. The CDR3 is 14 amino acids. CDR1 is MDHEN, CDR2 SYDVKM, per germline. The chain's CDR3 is CASRDPRAIYGYTF. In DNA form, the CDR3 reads TGTGCCAGCAGAGACCCCCGGGCCATCTATGGCTACACCTTC.

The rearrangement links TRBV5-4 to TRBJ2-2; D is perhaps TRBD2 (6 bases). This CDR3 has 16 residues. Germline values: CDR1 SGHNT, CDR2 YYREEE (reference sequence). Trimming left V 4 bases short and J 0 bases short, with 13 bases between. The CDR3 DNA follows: TGTGCCAGCAGCCAAGCCATAGCGGCGAACACCGGGGAGCTGTTTTTT. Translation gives CASSQAIAANTGELFF.

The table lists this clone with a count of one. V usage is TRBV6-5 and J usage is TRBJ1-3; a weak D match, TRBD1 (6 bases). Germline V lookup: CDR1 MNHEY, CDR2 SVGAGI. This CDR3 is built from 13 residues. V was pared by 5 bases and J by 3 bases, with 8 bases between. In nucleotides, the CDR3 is TGTGCCAGCAGTCGACAGGTTGGAAACACCATATATTTT. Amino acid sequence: CASSRQVGNTIYF.

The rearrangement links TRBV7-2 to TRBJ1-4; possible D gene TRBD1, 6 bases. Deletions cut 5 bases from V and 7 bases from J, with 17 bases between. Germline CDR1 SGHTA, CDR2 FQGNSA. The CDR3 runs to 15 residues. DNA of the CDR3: TGTGCCAGCAGCACTCAGGGGTCGGTCGGTGAAAAACTGTTTTTT. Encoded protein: CASSTQGSVGEKLFF.

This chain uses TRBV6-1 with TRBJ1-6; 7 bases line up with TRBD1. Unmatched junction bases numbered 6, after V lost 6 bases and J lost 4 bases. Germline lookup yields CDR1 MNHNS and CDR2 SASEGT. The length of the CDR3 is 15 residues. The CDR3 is CASSERTGYNSPLHF. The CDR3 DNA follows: TGTGCCAGCAGCGAAAGGACAGGTTATAATTCACCCCTCCACTTT.

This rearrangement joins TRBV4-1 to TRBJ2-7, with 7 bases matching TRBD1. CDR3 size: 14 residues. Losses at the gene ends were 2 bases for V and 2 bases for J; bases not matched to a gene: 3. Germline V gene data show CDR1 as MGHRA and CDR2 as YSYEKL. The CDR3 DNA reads TGCGCCAGCAGCCAAACAGGGGCCACCTACGAGCAGTACTTC. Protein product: CASSQTGATYEQYF.

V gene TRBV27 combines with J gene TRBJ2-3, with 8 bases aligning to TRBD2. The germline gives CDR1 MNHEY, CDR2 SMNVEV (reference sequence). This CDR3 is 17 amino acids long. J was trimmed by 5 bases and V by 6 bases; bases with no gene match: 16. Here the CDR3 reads CASSRARAAGAGDTQYF. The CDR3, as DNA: TGTGCCAGCAGCCGGGCACGGGCAGCGGGGGCTGGAGATACGCAGTATTTT.

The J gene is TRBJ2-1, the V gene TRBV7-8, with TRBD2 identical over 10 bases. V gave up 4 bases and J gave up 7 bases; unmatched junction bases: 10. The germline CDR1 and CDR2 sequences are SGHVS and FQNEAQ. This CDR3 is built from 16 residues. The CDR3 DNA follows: TGTGCCAGCAGCTCTGGGGAGACTAGCGGGTTAAATGAGCAGTTCTTC. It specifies CASSSGETSGLNEQFF.

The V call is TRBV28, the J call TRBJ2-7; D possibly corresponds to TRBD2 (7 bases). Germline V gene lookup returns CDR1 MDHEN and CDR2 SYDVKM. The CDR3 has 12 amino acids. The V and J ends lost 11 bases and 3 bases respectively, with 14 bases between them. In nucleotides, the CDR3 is TGTGCCTTACGGGGGGCCCACTACGAGCAGTACTTC. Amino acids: CALRGAHYEQYF.

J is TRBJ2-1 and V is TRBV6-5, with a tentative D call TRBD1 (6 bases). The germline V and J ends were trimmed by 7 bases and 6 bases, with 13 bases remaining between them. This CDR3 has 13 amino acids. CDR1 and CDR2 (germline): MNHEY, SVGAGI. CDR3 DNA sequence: TGTGCCAGCACCCAAACAGGGTTCAATGAGCAGTTCTTC. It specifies CASTQTGFNEQFF.

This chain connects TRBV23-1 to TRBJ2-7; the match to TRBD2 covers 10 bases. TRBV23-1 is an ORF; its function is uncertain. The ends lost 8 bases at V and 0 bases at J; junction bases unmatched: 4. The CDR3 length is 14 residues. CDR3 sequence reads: CASPGTSVSYEQYF. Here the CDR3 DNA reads TGCGCCAGCCCCGGGACTAGCGTCTCCTACGAGCAGTACTTC.

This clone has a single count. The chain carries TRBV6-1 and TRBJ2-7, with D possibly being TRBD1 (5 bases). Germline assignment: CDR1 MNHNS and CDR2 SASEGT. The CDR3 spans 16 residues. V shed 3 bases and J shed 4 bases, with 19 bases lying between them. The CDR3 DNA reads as TGTGCCAGCAGTGAGGCCGGAGCAGTAAGGGGTTACGAGCAGTACTTC. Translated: CASSEAGAVRGYEQYF.

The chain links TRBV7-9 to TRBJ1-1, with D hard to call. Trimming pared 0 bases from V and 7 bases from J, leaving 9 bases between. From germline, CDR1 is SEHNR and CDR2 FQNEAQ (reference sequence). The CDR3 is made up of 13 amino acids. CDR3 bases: TGTGCCAGCAGCTTAGCCGGAGCGGATGAAGCTTTCTTT. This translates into CASSLAGADEAFF.

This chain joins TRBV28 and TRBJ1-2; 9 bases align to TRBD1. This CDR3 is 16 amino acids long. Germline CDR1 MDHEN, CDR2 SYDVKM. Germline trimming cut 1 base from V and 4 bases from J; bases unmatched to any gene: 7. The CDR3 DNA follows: TGTGCCAGCAGTTTATATCCAACAGGGGGCAGCTATGGCTACACCTTC. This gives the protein CASSLYPTGGSYGYTF.

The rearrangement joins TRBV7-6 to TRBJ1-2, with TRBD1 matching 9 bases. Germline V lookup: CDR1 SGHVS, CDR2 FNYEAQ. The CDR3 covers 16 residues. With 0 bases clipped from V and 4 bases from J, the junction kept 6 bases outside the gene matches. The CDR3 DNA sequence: TGTGCCAGCAGCTTAGCGGGGGACAGGGACCTCTATGGCTACACCTTC. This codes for CASSLAGDRDLYGYTF. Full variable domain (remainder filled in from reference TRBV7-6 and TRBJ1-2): GAGVSQSPRYKVTKRGQDVALRCDPISGHVSLYWYRQALGQGPEFLTYFNYEAQQDKSGLPNDRFSAERPEGSISTLTIQRTEQRDSAMYRCASSLAGDRDLYGYTFGSGTRLTVV.

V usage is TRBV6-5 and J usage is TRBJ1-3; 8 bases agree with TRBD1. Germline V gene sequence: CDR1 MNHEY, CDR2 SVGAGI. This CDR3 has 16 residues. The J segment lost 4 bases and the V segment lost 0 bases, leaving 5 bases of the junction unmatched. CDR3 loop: CASSYSAGQGGNTIYF. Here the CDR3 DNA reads TGTGCCAGCAGTTACTCCGCAGGACAGGGAGGAAACACCATATATTTT.

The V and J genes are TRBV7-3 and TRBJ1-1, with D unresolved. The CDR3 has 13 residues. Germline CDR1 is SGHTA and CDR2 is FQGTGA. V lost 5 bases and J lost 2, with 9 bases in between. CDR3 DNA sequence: TGTGCCAGCAGCGCCCAGGCTAACACTGAAGCTTTCTTT. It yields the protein CASSAQANTEAFF.